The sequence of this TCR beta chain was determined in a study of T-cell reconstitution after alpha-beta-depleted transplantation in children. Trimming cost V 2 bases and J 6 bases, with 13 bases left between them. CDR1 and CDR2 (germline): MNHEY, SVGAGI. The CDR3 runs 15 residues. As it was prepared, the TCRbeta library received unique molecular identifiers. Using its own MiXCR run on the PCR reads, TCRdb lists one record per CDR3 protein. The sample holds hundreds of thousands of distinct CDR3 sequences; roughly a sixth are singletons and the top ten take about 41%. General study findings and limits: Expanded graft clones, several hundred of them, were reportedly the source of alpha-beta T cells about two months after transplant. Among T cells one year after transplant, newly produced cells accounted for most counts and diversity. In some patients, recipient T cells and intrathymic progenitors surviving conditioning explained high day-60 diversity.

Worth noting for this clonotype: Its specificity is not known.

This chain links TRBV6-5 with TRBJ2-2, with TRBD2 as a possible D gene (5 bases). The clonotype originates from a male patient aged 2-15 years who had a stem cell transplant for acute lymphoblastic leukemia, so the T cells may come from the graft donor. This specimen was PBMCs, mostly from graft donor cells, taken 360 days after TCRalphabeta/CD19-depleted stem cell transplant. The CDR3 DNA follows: TGTGCCAGCAGTTACCCCCTGGACTGGGCCGGGGAGCTGTTTTTT. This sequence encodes CASSYPLDWAGELFF.